The 7 T cell receptor beta chains reported below all come from one sample, sequenced in a study of T cells in localized non-small cell lung cancer. Data came from immunoSEQ multiplex PCR; TCRdb stores just in-frame clones and leaves some out. The sample records some 28,000 clones, over 80% being singletons. This specimen was peripheral blood, taken before any cancer treatment. The receptors here all came from a male donor at least 60 years old with stage I lung adenocarcinoma.

The chain recombines TRBV19 with TRBJ1-1; D is perhaps TRBD1 (6 bases). The V gene lost 0 bases and the J gene lost 6 bases, with 14 bases spanning the gap. CDR3 length: 15 amino acids. CDR1 LNHDA and CDR2 SQIVND come from the germline V gene (reference sequence). Written as DNA, the CDR3 is TGTGCCAGTAGTATAGATCTATGGACAGCCGCTGAAGCTTTCTTT. This translates into CASSIDLWTAAEAFF.

The gene calls are TRBV27 and TRBJ1-6; possibly TRBD1 for D (5 bases). CDR3 size: 16 residues. Per germline, CDR1 MNHEY and CDR2 SMNVEV (reference sequence). Trimming removed 8 bases from V and 2 bases from J, with 16 bases in between. CDR3 coding DNA: TGTGCCAGCCGGGGGGGTCAAGGGGCCTATAATTCACCCCTCCACTTT. Protein: CASRGGQGAYNSPLHF.

There are a few counts of this clone. This sequence joins TRBV4-1 and TRBJ2-1; D gene ambiguous. The germline V gene has CDR1 MGHRA and CDR2 YSYEKL. Trimming shortened V by 0 bases and J by 8 bases, and 17 bases separated the two germline ends. This CDR3 comprises 16 residues. The CDR3 nucleotides read TGCGCCAGCAGCCAAGAGGGCTCATCCGTCCCCCATGAGCAGTTCTTC. This codes for CASSQEGSSVPHEQFF.

This chain joins TRBV12-5 and TRBJ1-2; the D is unclear. The CDR3 extends over 12 amino acids. Germline V CDR1 and CDR2: LGHNT, FRNRAP. The V end was cut by 3 bases, the J end by 5 bases, with 7 bases between. As DNA, the CDR3 is TGTGCTAGTGGTTTACCCGAGTATGGCTACACCTTC. This codes for CASGLPEYGYTF.

The chain joins TRBV2 to TRBJ1-1; D ambiguous. CDR1 and CDR2 from the germline V gene are SNHLY and FYNNEI. The CDR3 covers 14 residues. Trimming removed 5 bases from V and 0 bases from J, with 10 bases in between. DNA of the CDR3: TGTGCCAGCAGTCTTTCCGTGTTGAACACTGAAGCTTTCTTT. This sequence encodes CASSLSVLNTEAFF.

The V gene is TRBV18, the J gene TRBJ2-3; tentative D call: TRBD1 (6 bases). CDR3 size: 16 residues. Germline CDR1 reads KGHSH; CDR2 reads LQKENI. Trimming removed 6 bases at V and 4 bases at J, with 20 bases between. CDR3 sequence reads: CASSSSGPGAADTQYF. CDR3 coding DNA: TGTGCCAGCTCCTCCTCCGGGCCAGGGGCCGCAGATACGCAGTATTTT.

The chain has TRBV11-2 and TRBJ2-2; D is unclear. CDR1 is SGHAT and CDR2 is FQNNGV in the germline V gene. V was shortened by 4 bases and J by 6 bases, with 3 bases between the two germline ends. The CDR3 is made up of 11 amino acids. This CDR3 reads CASSSPGELFF. The CDR3 nucleotides read TGTGCCAGCAGCTCCCCCGGGGAGCTGTTTTTT.